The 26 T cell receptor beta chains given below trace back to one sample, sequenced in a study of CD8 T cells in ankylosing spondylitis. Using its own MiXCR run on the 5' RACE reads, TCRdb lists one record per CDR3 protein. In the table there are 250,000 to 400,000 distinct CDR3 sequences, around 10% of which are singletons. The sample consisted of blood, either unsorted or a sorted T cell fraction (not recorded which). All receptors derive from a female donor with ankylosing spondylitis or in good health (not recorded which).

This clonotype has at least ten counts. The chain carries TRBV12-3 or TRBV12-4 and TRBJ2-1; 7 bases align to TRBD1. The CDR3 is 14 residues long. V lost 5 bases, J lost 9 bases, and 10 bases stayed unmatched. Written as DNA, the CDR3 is TGTGCCAGCAGTCTCCGACAGGGTTGGGGTGAGCAGTTCTTC. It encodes CASSLRQGWGEQFF.

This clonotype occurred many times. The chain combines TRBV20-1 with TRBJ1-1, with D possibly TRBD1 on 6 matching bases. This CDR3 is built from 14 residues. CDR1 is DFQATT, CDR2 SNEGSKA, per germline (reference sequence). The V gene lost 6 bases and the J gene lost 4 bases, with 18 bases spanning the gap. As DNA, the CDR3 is TGCAGTGCGAGGAGGGGAGGGGGAGGCACTGAAGCTTTCTTT. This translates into CSARRGGGGTEAFF.

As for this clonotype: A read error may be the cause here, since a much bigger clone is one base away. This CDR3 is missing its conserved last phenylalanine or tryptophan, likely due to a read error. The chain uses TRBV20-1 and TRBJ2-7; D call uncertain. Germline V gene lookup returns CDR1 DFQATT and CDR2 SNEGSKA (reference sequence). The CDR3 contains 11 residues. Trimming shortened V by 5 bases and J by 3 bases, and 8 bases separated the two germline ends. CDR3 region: CSAFKGYEQYS. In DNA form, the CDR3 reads TGCAGTGCTTTCAAGGGCTACGAGCAGTACTCC.

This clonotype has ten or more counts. CDR3 residues: CSVSVGALYQETQYF. CDR3 DNA: TGCAGTGTTTCTGTAGGTGCCCTCTACCAAGAGACCCAGTACTTC. The chain has TRBV20-1 and TRBJ2-5; D is unresolved. Trimming cost V 7 bases and J 0 bases, with 18 bases left between them. This CDR3 is 15 amino acids long. CDR1 is DFQATT, CDR2 SNEGSKA, per germline (reference sequence).

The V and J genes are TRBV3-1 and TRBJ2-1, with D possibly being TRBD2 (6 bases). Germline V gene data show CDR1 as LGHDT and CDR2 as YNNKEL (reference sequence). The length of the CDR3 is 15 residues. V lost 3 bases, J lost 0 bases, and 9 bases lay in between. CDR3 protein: CASSQTRDSYNEQFF. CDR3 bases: TGTGCCAGCAGCCAGACTAGGGACTCCTACAATGAGCAGTTCTTC.

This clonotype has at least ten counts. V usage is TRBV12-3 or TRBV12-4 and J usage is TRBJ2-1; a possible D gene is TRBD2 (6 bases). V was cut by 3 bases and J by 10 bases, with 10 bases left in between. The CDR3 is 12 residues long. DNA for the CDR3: TGTGCCAGCAGTTTCAACCGGGGGGAGCAGTTCTTC. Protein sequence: CASSFNRGEQFF.

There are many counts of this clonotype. In DNA, the CDR3 is TGTGCCAGCAGCTTGGGTCCTATGAACTATGGCTACACCTTC. Its translation is CASSLGPMNYGYTF. The chain uses TRBV5-5 and TRBJ1-2; D unclear. V was trimmed by 0 bases and J by 2 bases, leaving 8 bases between them. The CDR3 runs 14 residues. CDR1 is SGHKS and CDR2 is YYEKEE in the germline V gene (reference sequence).

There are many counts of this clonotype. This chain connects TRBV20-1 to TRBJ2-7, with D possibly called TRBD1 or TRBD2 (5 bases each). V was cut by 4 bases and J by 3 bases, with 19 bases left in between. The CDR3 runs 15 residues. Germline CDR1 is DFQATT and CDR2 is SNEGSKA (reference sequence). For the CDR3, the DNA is TGCAGTGCTAACCCCAGGGCCGGGGTGATCTACGAGCAGTACTTC. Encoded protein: CSANPRAGVIYEQYF.

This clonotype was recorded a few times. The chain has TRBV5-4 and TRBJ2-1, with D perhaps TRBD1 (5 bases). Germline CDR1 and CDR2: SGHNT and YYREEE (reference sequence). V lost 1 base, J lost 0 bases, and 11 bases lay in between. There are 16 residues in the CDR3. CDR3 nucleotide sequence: TGTGCCAGCAGCTTGAGTGGGGCTGCCTCCTACAATGAGCAGTTCTTC. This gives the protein CASSLSGAASYNEQFF.

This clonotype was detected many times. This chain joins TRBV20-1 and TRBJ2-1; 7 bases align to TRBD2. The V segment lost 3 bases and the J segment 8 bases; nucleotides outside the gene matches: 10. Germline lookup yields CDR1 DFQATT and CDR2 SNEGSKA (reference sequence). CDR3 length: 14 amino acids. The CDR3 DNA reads TGCAGTGCTAGTTGGCCAGCGGGAAAGGATGAGCAGTTCTTC. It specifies CSASWPAGKDEQFF.

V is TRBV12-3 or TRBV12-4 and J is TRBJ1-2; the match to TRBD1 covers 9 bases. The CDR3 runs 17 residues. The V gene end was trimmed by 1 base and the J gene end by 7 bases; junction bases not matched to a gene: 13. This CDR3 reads CASSLGGQGGTLRGYTF. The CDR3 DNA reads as TGTGCCAGCAGTTTAGGGGGACAGGGTGGAACCTTACGTGGCTACACCTTC.

DNA of the CDR3: TGTGCCAGCAGCCTCAGCGGGAGGGTCGATGAGCAGTTCTTC. Translated, it gives CASSLSGRVDEQFF. The chain couples TRBV25-1 to TRBJ2-1; 10 nucleotides match TRBD2. J was trimmed by 8 bases and V by 6 bases; bases with no gene match: 7. This CDR3 is built from 14 residues. The V gene's germline CDR1 is MGHDK and CDR2 SYGVNS.

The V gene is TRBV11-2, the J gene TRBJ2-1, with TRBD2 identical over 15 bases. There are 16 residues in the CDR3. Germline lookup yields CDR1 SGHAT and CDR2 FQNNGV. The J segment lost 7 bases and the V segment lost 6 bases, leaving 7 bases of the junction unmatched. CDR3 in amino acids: CASRPSGTSGRNEQFF. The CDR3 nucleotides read TGTGCCAGCAGGCCTTCCGGGACTAGCGGGAGGAATGAGCAGTTCTTC. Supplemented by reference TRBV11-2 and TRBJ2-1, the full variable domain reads EAGVAQSPRYKIIEKRQSVAFWCNPISGHATLYWYQQILGQGPKLLIQFQNNGVVDDSQLPKDRFSAERLKGVDSTLKIQPAKLEDSAVYLCASRPSGTSGRNEQFFGPGTRLTVL.

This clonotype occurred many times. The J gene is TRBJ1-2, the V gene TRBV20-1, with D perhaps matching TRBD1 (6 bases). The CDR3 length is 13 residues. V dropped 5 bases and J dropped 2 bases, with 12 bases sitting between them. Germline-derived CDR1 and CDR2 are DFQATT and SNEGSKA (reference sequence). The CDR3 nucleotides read TGCAGTGCTCCGTACAGGGTCAACTATGGCTACACCTTC. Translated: CSAPYRVNYGYTF.

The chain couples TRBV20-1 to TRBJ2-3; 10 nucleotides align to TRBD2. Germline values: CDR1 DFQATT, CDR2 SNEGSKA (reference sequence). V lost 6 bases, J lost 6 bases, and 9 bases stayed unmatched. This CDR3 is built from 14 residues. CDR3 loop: CSAAGLAGADTQYF. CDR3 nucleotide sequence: TGCAGTGCAGCCGGGCTAGCGGGGGCCGATACGCAGTATTTT.

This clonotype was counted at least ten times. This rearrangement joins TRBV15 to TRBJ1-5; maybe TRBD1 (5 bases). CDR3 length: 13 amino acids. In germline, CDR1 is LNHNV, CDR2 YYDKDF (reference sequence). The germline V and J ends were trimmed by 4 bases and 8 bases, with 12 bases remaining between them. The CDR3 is CATSTSGTKPQHF. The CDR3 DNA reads TGTGCCACCAGCACGTCAGGGACTAAGCCCCAGCATTTT.

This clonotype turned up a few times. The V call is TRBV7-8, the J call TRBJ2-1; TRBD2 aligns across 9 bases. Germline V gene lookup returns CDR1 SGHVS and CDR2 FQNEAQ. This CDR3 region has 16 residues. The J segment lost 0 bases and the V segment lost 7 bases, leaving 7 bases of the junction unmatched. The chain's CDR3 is CASKTGRGGSYNEQFF. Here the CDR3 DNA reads TGTGCCAGCAAGACCGGGCGGGGGGGCTCCTACAATGAGCAGTTCTTC.

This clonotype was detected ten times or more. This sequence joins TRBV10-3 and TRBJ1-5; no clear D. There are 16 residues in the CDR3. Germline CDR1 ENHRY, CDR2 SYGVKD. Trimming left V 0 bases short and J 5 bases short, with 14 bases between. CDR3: CAISESHVNPDQPQHF. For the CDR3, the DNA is TGTGCCATCAGTGAGTCGCACGTAAACCCCGATCAGCCCCAGCATTTT.

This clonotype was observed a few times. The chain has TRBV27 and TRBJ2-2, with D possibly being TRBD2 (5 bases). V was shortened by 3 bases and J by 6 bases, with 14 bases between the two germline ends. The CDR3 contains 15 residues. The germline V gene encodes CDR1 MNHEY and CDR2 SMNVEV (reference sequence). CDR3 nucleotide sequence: TGTGCCAGCAGTTTGGGGTACGGCGGGTCCGGGGAGCTGTTTTTT. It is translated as CASSLGYGGSGELFF.

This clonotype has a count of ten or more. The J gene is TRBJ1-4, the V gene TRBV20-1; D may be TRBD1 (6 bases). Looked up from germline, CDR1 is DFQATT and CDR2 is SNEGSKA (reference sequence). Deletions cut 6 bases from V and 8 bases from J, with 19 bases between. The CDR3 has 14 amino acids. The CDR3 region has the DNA TGCAGTGCCCCCCCCGGGGGGGGCGGAGAAAAACTGTTTTTT. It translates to CSAPPGGGGEKLFF.

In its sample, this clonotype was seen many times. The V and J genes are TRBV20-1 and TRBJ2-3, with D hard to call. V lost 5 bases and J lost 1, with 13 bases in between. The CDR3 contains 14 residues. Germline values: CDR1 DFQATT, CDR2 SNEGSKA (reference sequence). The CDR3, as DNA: TGCAGTGCTCCAGGCTACCAACGCACAGATACGCAGTATTTT. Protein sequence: CSAPGYQRTDTQYF.

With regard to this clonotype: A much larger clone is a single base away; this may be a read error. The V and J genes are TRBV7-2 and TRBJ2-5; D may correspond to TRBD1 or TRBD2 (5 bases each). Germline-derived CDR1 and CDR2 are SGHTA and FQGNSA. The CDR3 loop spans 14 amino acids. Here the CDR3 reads CGSSRGQGQETQYF. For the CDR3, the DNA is TGTGGCAGCAGCCGCGGGCAGGGCCAAGAGACCCAGTACTTC.

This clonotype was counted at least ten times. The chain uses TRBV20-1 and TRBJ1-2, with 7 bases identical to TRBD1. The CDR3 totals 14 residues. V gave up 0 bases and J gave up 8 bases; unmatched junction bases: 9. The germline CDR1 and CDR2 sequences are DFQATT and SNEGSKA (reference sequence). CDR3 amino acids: CSAREEDRLGGYTF. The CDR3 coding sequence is TGCAGTGCTAGAGAAGAGGACAGGTTGGGCGGCTACACCTTC.

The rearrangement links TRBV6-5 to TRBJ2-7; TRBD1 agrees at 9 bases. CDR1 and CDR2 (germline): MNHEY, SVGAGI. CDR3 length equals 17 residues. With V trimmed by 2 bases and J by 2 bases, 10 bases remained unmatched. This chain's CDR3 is CASSYLRPGQGAYEQYF. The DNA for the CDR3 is TGTGCCAGCAGTTACCTCCGACCGGGACAGGGTGCCTACGAGCAGTACTTC.

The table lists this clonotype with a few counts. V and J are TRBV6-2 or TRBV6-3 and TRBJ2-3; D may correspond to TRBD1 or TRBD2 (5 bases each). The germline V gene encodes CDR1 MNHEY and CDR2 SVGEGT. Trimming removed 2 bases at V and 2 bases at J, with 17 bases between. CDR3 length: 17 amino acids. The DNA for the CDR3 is TGTGCCAGCAGTTACCCTTCCTGGGACGGCTACACAGATACGCAGTATTTT. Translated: CASSYPSWDGYTDTQYF.

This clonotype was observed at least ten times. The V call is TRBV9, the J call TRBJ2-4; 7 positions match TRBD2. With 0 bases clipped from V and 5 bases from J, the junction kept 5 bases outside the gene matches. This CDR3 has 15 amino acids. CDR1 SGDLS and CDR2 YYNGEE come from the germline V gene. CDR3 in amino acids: CASSVEWGGENIQYF. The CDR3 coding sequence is TGTGCCAGCAGCGTAGAATGGGGAGGGGAAAACATTCAGTACTTC. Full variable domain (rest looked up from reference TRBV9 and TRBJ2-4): DSGVTQTPKHLITATGQRVTLRCSPRSGDLSVYWYQQSLDQGLQFLIQYYNGEERAKGNILERFSAQQFPDLHSELNLSSLELGDSALYFCASSVEWGGENIQYFGAGTRLSVL.